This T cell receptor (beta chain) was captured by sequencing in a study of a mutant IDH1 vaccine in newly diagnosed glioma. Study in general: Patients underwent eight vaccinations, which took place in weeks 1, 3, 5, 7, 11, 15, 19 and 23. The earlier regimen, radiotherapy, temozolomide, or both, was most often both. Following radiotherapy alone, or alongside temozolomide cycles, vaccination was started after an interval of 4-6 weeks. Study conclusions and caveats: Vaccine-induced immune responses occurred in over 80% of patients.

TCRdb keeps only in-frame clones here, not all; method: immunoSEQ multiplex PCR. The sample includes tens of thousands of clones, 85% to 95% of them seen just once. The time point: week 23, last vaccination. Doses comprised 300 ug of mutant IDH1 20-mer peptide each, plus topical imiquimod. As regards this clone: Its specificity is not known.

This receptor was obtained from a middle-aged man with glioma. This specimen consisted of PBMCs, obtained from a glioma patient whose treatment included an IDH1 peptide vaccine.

The CDR3 sequence is CASSPTRTSGRVGPTDTQYF. CDR3 sequence (DNA): TGTGCCAGCAGTCCGACCCGGACTAGCGGGAGGGTGGGGCCCACAGATACGCAGTATTTT. The chain combines TRBV28 with TRBJ2-3; 15 positions match TRBD2. The CDR3 spans 20 residues. CDR1 is MDHEN and CDR2 is SYDVKM in the germline V gene. J was trimmed by 2 bases and V by 5 bases; bases with no gene match: 14.